The 21 T cell receptor beta chains below were found in one sample sequenced in a study of blood T cell repertoires in COVID-19. Profiling relied on immunoSEQ multiplex PCR, and the TCRdb table lists in-frame clones only, not all of them. The sample lists 70,000 to 95,000 clones, about 90% occurring once. Source material: peripheral blood. These TCRs come from a man aged 45-60 years with COVID-19, enrolled during active disease.

The chain joins TRBV9 to TRBJ2-1, with 8 bases identical to TRBD2. CDR3 length: 15 amino acids. The germline V gene has CDR1 SGDLS and CDR2 YYNGEE. V shed 3 bases, J shed 3 bases, and the junction held 5 bases outside the gene matches. CDR3 protein: CASSAGLGYYNEQFF. The DNA of the CDR3 is TGTGCCAGCAGCGCGGGACTAGGGTACTACAATGAGCAGTTCTTC.

The chain links TRBV6-6 to TRBJ1-5; 7 bases map to TRBD1. This CDR3 is 16 amino acids long. The ends lost 7 bases at V and 0 bases at J; junction bases unmatched: 9. Germline V gene lookup returns CDR1 MNHNY and CDR2 SVGAGI (reference sequence). This CDR3 is CASKTGTEYSNQPQHF. Written as DNA, the CDR3 is TGTGCCAGCAAAACCGGGACAGAGTATAGCAATCAGCCCCAGCATTTT.

This chain uses TRBV3-1 (or the pseudogene TRBV3-2) with TRBJ2-2; 9 nucleotides line up with TRBD1. The J segment lost 4 bases and the V segment lost 4 bases, leaving 10 bases of the junction unmatched. The CDR3 consists of 17 residues. CDR1 and CDR2 (germline): LGHDT, YNNKEL (reference sequence). The CDR3 reads CASSRTGVGVGTGELFF. The DNA of the CDR3 is TGTGCCAGCAGCCGGACAGGGGTGGGTGTTGGCACCGGGGAGCTGTTTTTT.

The rearrangement links TRBV7-8 to TRBJ1-5; D might be TRBD1 (6 bases). Per germline, CDR1 SGHVS and CDR2 FQNEAQ. CDR3 length: 18 residues. Trimming stripped 0 bases from V and 0 bases from J, with 15 bases between. CDR3 protein: CASSLALIGTYSNQPQHF. In DNA, the CDR3 is TGTGCCAGCAGCTTAGCGCTAATCGGGACATATAGCAATCAGCCCCAGCATTTT.

This clone was counted once. The chain carries TRBV27 and TRBJ2-5; D is possibly TRBD2 (5 bases). V gave up 0 bases and J gave up 2 bases, with 10 bases separating them. CDR3 length: 15 amino acids. The germline CDR1 and CDR2 sequences are MNHEY and SMNVEV (reference sequence). The CDR3 nucleotides read TGTGCCAGCAGTTTATCTAGCGTACTACAAGAGACCCAGTACTTC. It codes for CASSLSSVLQETQYF.

The chain recombines TRBV28 with TRBJ1-2, with 9 nucleotides matching TRBD1. Per germline, CDR1 MDHEN and CDR2 SYDVKM. This CDR3 spans 13 amino acids. V trimming: 6 bases; J trimming: 6 bases; junction bases outside the gene matches: 5. CDR3 coding DNA: TGTGCCAGCAGAACCGGGACAGGGAATGGCTACACCTTC. Protein product: CASRTGTGNGYTF.

The chain is built from TRBV19 and TRBJ2-1; no definite D call. This CDR3 region has 13 residues. The V and J ends lost 5 bases and 2 bases respectively, with 7 bases between them. Per the germline V gene, CDR1 is LNHDA and CDR2 is SQIVND (reference sequence). CDR3 amino acids: CASSGTAYNEQFF. DNA for the CDR3: TGTGCCAGTAGTGGAACAGCCTACAATGAGCAGTTCTTC.

V is TRBV7-2 and J is TRBJ2-3, with 14 positions matching TRBD2. The CDR3 consists of 16 residues. The germline gives CDR1 SGHTA, CDR2 FQGNSA. V gave up 5 bases and J gave up 3 bases; unmatched junction bases: 4. CDR3 region: CASSKTSGGGTDTQYF. CDR3 coding DNA: TGTGCCAGCAGCAAGACTAGCGGGGGGGGAACAGATACGCAGTATTTT.

The J gene is TRBJ2-7, the V gene TRBV7-2; 9 bases line up with TRBD1. Germline lookup yields CDR1 SGHTA and CDR2 FQGNSA. This CDR3 has 14 amino acids. The junction had 7 bases not matched to a gene; V was cut back by 6 bases and J by 4 bases. CDR3 sequence (DNA): TGTGCCAGCAGTTCCGGGACAGGGAGGTACGAGCAGTACTTC. Protein sequence: CASSSGTGRYEQYF.

The chain recombines TRBV28 with TRBJ2-5; 7 positions match TRBD1. This CDR3 is built from 13 residues. The V gene end was trimmed by 3 bases and the J gene end by 5 bases; junction bases not matched to a gene: 3. The germline V gene encodes CDR1 MDHEN and CDR2 SYDVKM. As DNA, the CDR3 is TGTGCCAGCAGTTTGAGACAGGGTGAGACCCAGTACTTC. Protein sequence: CASSLRQGETQYF.

V is TRBV18 and J is TRBJ1-1, with D maybe TRBD1 (5 bases). CDR1 and CDR2 from the germline V gene are KGHSH and LQKENI. CDR3 length equals 16 residues. Trimming stripped 3 bases from V and 0 bases from J, with 14 bases between. This CDR3 is CASSPRQGEVNTEAFF. The CDR3 nucleotides read TGTGCCAGCTCACCGAGGCAGGGTGAGGTGAACACTGAAGCTTTCTTT.

The genes are TRBV6-5 and TRBJ2-7; 8 bases are a match to TRBD1. The V gene end was trimmed by 7 bases and the J gene end by 2 bases; junction bases not matched to a gene: 7. This CDR3 is 14 amino acids long. CDR1 is MNHEY and CDR2 is SVGAGI in the germline V gene. The CDR3 nucleotides read TGTGCCAGCATTGGACAGGGAATACCCTACGAGCAGTACTTC. Encoded protein: CASIGQGIPYEQYF.

V is TRBV7-2 and J is TRBJ1-5, with TRBD1 matching 9 bases. J lost 4 bases, V lost 5 bases, and 12 bases had no gene match. This CDR3 region has 17 residues. CDR1 and CDR2 from the germline V gene are SGHTA and FQGNSA. The CDR3 protein is CASSPITGTGRNQPQHF. The CDR3 DNA follows: TGTGCCAGCAGCCCAATAACCGGGACAGGGCGGAATCAGCCCCAGCATTTT.

This clone was detected a few times. This chain links TRBV27 with TRBJ2-5; 10 nucleotides agree with TRBD2. The V gene end was trimmed by 3 bases and the J gene end by 2 bases; junction bases not matched to a gene: 6. The germline V gene encodes CDR1 MNHEY and CDR2 SMNVEV (reference sequence). The CDR3 contains 16 residues. Written as DNA, the CDR3 is TGTGCCAGCAGTTTCATAGCGGGGGGCTTACAAGAGACCCAGTACTTC. Protein product: CASSFIAGGLQETQYF.

A few counts support this clone. The V and J genes are TRBV11-2 and TRBJ2-3; D unresolved. Trimming stripped 6 bases from V and 7 bases from J, with 11 bases between. Germline CDR1 is SGHAT and CDR2 is FQNNGV. The CDR3 covers 12 residues. CDR3 in amino acids: CASRSLRNTQYF. The CDR3 DNA sequence: TGTGCCAGCAGATCCCTACGAAATACGCAGTATTTT.

The V and J genes are TRBV6-2 or TRBV6-3 and TRBJ1-5; D may be TRBD1 (6 bases). There are 14 residues in the CDR3. V was clipped by 1 base and J by 3 bases, with 7 bases between them. Germline CDR1 MNHEY, CDR2 SVGEGT. For the CDR3, the DNA is TGTGCCAGCAGTTACTGGGACAACAATCAGCCCCAGCATTTT. It encodes CASSYWDNNQPQHF.

The rearrangement joins TRBV7-2 to TRBJ1-5; 9 nucleotides agree with TRBD1. V shed 3 bases, J shed 6 bases, and the junction held 9 bases outside the gene matches. CDR3 length: 16 residues. Looked up from germline, CDR1 is SGHTA and CDR2 is FQGNSA. CDR3 DNA: TGTGCCAGCAGCTTGCCCGGGACAGGGAGATCTCAGCCCCAGCATTTT. Its protein is CASSLPGTGRSQPQHF.

The chain has TRBV12-3 or TRBV12-4 and TRBJ2-7, with D perhaps TRBD1 (6 bases). The CDR3 totals 13 residues. V was pared by 7 bases and J by 3 bases, with 13 bases between. CDR3 residues: CASKLGGHYEQYF. The CDR3 nucleotides are TGTGCCAGCAAGTTAGGGGGACACTACGAGCAGTACTTC.

The chain joins TRBV18 to TRBJ1-2; 7 bases agree with TRBD1. CDR1 and CDR2 from the germline V gene are KGHSH and LQKENI. The length of the CDR3 is 14 residues. The ends lost 4 bases at V and 4 bases at J; junction bases unmatched: 6. CDR3 loop: CASSRDRDSYGYTF. CDR3 nucleotides: TGTGCCAGCTCACGGGACCGGGACAGCTATGGCTACACCTTC.

The gene calls are TRBV19 and TRBJ1-1; D call uncertain. Per germline, CDR1 LNHDA and CDR2 SQIVND (reference sequence). V was trimmed by 1 base and J by 8 bases, leaving 11 bases between them. This CDR3 is 13 amino acids long. This chain's CDR3 is CASSIGGSIEAFF. The DNA of the CDR3 is TGTGCCAGTAGTATAGGCGGCAGCATCGAAGCTTTCTTT.

This chain links TRBV9 with TRBJ1-2, with 9 positions matching TRBD1. The V segment lost 0 bases and the J segment 1 base; nucleotides outside the gene matches: 7. There are 17 residues in the CDR3. Per germline, CDR1 SGDLS and CDR2 YYNGEE. In DNA, the CDR3 is TGTGCCAGCAGCGTAGGGGTTGGGGACAGGGATAACTATGGCTACACCTTC. Encoded protein: CASSVGVGDRDNYGYTF.